This T cell receptor beta chain originates from a study of T cell responses to AZD1222 COVID-19 vaccine. Broader study findings: Among the donors, most were white British and more were female, and clonal diversity was possibly underestimated.

Between the trimmed V and J ends, which lost 4 bases and 4 bases, there was a span of 10 bases. The germline CDR1 and CDR2 sequences are MNHEY and SVGAGI. The CDR3 contains 13 residues. For this clone: The antigen is not known.

Generated by immunoSEQ multiplex PCR, the TCRdb table keeps only in-frame clones and is missing some. The sample carries over 100,000 clones, 90% recorded once. The V and J genes are TRBV6-5 and TRBJ1-1, with no clear D. The TCR comes from an adult in good health. Sequenced here: peripheral blood, sampled on day 0 of AZD1222 vaccination. The CDR3 loop reads CASSSHLGTEAFF. The CDR3 nucleotides read TGTGCCAGCAGTTCACACCTGGGCACTGAAGCTTTCTTT.